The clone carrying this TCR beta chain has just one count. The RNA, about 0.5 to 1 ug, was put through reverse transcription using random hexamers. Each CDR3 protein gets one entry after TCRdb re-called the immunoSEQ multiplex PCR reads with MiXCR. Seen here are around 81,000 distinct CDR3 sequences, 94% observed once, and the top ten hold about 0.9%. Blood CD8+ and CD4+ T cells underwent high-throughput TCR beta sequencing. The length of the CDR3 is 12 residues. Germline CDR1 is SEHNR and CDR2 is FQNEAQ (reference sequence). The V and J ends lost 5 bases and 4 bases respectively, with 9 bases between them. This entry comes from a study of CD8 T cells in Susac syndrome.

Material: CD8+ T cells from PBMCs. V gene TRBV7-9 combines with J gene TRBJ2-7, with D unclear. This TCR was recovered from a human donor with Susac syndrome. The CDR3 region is CASSGERYEQYF. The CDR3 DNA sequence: TGTGCCAGCAGCGGTGAACGGTACGAGCAGTACTTC.